The clone carrying this T cell receptor (beta chain) appeared once. Its target is not known. Combined were second doses at about 4 or about 12 weeks. The CDR3 spans 13 residues. V lost 3 bases and J lost 9, with 13 bases in between. Germline V CDR1 and CDR2: SGHDT, YYEEEE. This sample is part of a study of T cell responses to AZD1222 COVID-19 vaccine. Sequenced by immunoSEQ multiplex PCR; TCRdb stores in-frame clones only, minus some. The sample yields about 70,000 clones, nearly 90% seen once. Broader study findings: At 160-218 and 743-854, vaccine-associated CD4 TCRs were dominant, and they spanned spike. Just a handful of AZD1222 recipients were seropositive at baseline.

The receptor's source is an adult who received the AZD1222 COVID-19 vaccine. The specimen comprised peripheral blood, sampled 28 days after the second AZD1222 dose. The chain is built from TRBV5-6 and TRBJ2-1; D is unresolved. The CDR3 sequence is CASSSGYFTEQFF. The CDR3 nucleotides read TGTGCCAGCAGCTCCGGCTACTTCACTGAGCAGTTCTTC.